One and the same sample provided the 23 T cell receptor beta chains below, sequenced in a study of PD-L1 blockade in urothelial cancer (dated by TCRdb to about 2017). The sample's time point label is to be understood as: peripheral blood 6 weeks after treatment start. The receptor library was made with the immunoSEQ multiplex PCR assay. TCRdb's version of the immuneACCESS table is confined to in-frame rearrangements and falls short of the full clone set. An unresolved V gene accounts for under half of the shortfall where checked; the remainder is of unknown origin. Counted in this sample were 95,000 to 150,000 clones; around 88% of them appeared once. 2.4% of the sample is in the top ten clones. Here the sequenced sample was PBMCs, taken around atezolizumab (anti-PD-L1) treatment. These receptor sequences come from a man in his fifties with urothelial cancer.

This rearrangement joins TRBV10-3 to TRBJ2-7; possible D gene TRBD1, 5 bases. V was trimmed by 6 bases and J by 4 bases, leaving 22 bases between them. The CDR3 has 16 residues. Germline V gives CDR1 ENHRY, CDR2 SYGVKD. The chain's CDR3 is CAISPQGRAYRYEQYF. In DNA, the CDR3 is TGTGCCATCAGCCCTCAGGGCAGGGCTTATCGGTACGAGCAGTACTTC.

This chain uses TRBV9 with TRBJ2-7; possibly TRBD2 for D (6 bases). CDR1 and CDR2 (germline): SGDLS, YYNGEE. The CDR3 consists of 14 residues. The V end lost 4 bases, the J end lost 2 bases, and 13 bases lay between the germline ends. The CDR3 bases are TGTGCCAGCAGCCAGGGACTTCAGCCCTACGAGCAGTACTTC. Its translation is CASSQGLQPYEQYF.

The rearrangement uses TRBV27 and TRBJ2-5; 7 nucleotides match TRBD2. Germline-derived CDR1 and CDR2 are MNHEY and SMNVEV (reference sequence). This CDR3 is built from 13 residues. V shed 1 base, J shed 5 bases, and the junction held 1 base outside the gene matches. CDR3 in DNA: TGTGCCAGCAGTTTATGGGGGGGGGAGACCCAGTACTTC. Protein product: CASSLWGGETQYF.

The chain uses TRBV18 and TRBJ2-2, with 8 bases matching TRBD2. J lost 1 base, V lost 4 bases, and 5 bases had no gene match. This CDR3 comprises 16 residues. The germline V gene encodes CDR1 KGHSH and CDR2 LQKENI. The CDR3 loop reads CASSQELAENTGELFF. In nucleotides, the CDR3 is TGTGCCAGCTCACAGGAACTAGCGGAGAACACCGGGGAGCTGTTTTTT.

The genes are TRBV19 and TRBJ2-4; the match to TRBD2 covers 7 bases. The V and J ends lost 3 bases and 14 bases, in that order; junction bases with no gene match: 4. The V gene's germline CDR1 is LNHDA and CDR2 SQIVND (reference sequence). CDR3 size: 11 residues. The DNA of the CDR3 is TGTGCCAGTAGTATTGGGGGGGAGAAGTACTTC. This gives the protein CASSIGGEKYF.

The chain recombines TRBV11-2 with TRBJ2-5, with D hard to call. V lost 1 base and J 9 bases, leaving 6 bases between the germline ends. The CDR3 has 11 amino acids. Looked up from germline, CDR1 is SGHAT and CDR2 is FQNNGV. Written as DNA, the CDR3 is TGTGCCAGCAGCTTAGTCGAGGCCCAGTACTTC. Its translation is CASSLVEAQYF.

V usage is TRBV28 and J usage is TRBJ1-5, with D perhaps matching TRBD1 (6 bases). The germline V gene has CDR1 MDHEN and CDR2 SYDVKM. V lost 6 bases and J lost 13, with 19 bases in between. The CDR3 has 13 amino acids. CDR3 sequence reads: CASSPGTPQGQHF. The CDR3 DNA reads TGTGCCAGCAGCCCCGGGACCCCGCAGGGGCAGCATTTT.

This clone was counted once. V and J are TRBV28 and TRBJ2-1; the match to TRBD2 covers 9 bases. Per the germline V gene, CDR1 is MDHEN and CDR2 is SYDVKM. This CDR3 comprises 14 residues. Losses at the gene ends were 7 bases for V and 7 bases for J; bases not matched to a gene: 8. The CDR3 region has the DNA TGTGCCAGCACCACCGGGACTAGCTGGAATGAGCAGTTCTTC. Protein product: CASTTGTSWNEQFF.

The V and J genes are TRBV5-6 and TRBJ1-2; D is undetermined. Trimming left V 2 bases short and J 7 bases short, with 21 bases between. The germline gives CDR1 SGHDT, CDR2 YYEEEE. This CDR3 contains 16 residues. The DNA of the CDR3 is TGTGCCAGCAGCTTCCGCGGGGTGGCCCCCTCCGGTGGCTACACCTTC. Its protein is CASSFRGVAPSGGYTF.

The chain is built from TRBV28 and TRBJ1-1; D gene ambiguous. The germline V gene encodes CDR1 MDHEN and CDR2 SYDVKM. Trimming took 5 bases from V and 7 from J, leaving 20 bases between them. The CDR3 has 15 residues. CDR3 residues: CASSPSFWRSGEAFF. Written as DNA, the CDR3 is TGTGCCAGCAGTCCATCCTTCTGGCGGTCGGGTGAAGCTTTCTTT.

The chain employs TRBV4-2 and TRBJ2-2; a weak D match, TRBD2 (6 bases). Germline CDR1 and CDR2: LGHNA and YNFKEQ. Trimming took off 0 bases at V and 6 bases at J, with 14 bases between the two ends. CDR3 length: 16 residues. Here the CDR3 reads CASSQEATRSSGELFF. The CDR3 nucleotides are TGTGCCAGCAGCCAAGAAGCGACTAGGAGCTCCGGGGAGCTGTTTTTT.

The chain couples TRBV28 to TRBJ2-3; D possibly corresponds to TRBD2 (5 bases). The germline gives CDR1 MDHEN, CDR2 SYDVKM. The CDR3 has 14 residues. Trimming cost V 3 bases and J 8 bases, with 15 bases left between them. The CDR3 loop reads CASSFVSRAGTQYF. CDR3 nucleotides: TGTGCCAGCAGTTTTGTATCGCGGGCAGGTACGCAGTATTTT.

The chain carries TRBV7-2 and TRBJ2-7, with TRBD2 matching 8 bases. V lost 3 bases, J lost 1 base, and 5 bases stayed unmatched. This CDR3 spans 15 amino acids. Germline CDR1 and CDR2: SGHTA and FQGNSA. CDR3 bases: TGTGCCAGCAGCTTCACCGGGGGGGGGTCCTACGAGCAGTACTTC. This translates into CASSFTGGGSYEQYF. Variable domain in full (rest from reference TRBV7-2 and TRBJ2-7): GAGVSQSPSNKVTEKGKDVELRCDPISGHTALYWYRQSLGQGLEFLIYFQGNSAPDKSGLPSDRFSAERTGGSVSTLTIQRTQQEDSAVYLCASSFTGGGSYEQYFGPGTRLTVT.

This clone was observed once. The chain carries TRBV7-2 and TRBJ2-3; D is unclear. Trimming pared 2 bases from V and 3 bases from J, leaving 9 bases between. From germline, CDR1 is SGHTA and CDR2 FQGNSA. The CDR3 has 14 amino acids. The CDR3 loop reads CASSLILLTDTQYF. CDR3 nucleotide sequence: TGTGCCAGCAGCTTAATCCTACTTACAGATACGCAGTATTTT. The whole variable domain, filled in from reference TRBV7-2 and TRBJ2-3, reads GAGVSQSPSNKVTEKGKDVELRCDPISGHTALYWYRQSLGQGLEFLIYFQGNSAPDKSGLPSDRFSAERTGGSVSTLTIQRTQQEDSAVYLCASSLILLTDTQYFGPGTRLTVL.

The rearrangement links TRBV7-2 to TRBJ2-7; tentative D call: TRBD1 (6 bases). Germline V CDR1 and CDR2: SGHTA, FQGNSA. This CDR3 is 15 amino acids long. V lost 5 bases, J lost 7 bases, and 21 bases lay in between. For the CDR3, the DNA is TGTGCCAGCAGCCCAAGCCTGCTCCAGGGGCGGGAGCAGTACTTC. This sequence encodes CASSPSLLQGREQYF. The full variable domain, with the rest looked up from reference TRBV7-2 and TRBJ2-7, is GAGVSQSPSNKVTEKGKDVELRCDPISGHTALYWYRQSLGQGLEFLIYFQGNSAPDKSGLPSDRFSAERTGGSVSTLTIQRTQQEDSAVYLCASSPSLLQGREQYFGPGTRLTVT.

The chain has TRBV9 and TRBJ2-3, with a possible D match to TRBD2 (5 bases). CDR1 is SGDLS and CDR2 is YYNGEE in the germline V gene. The V end was cut by 2 bases, the J end by 5 bases, with 9 bases between. CDR3 size: 13 residues. The CDR3 nucleotides are TGTGCCAGCAGCGTGGGAGTCGGAGATACGCAGTATTTT. Translated: CASSVGVGDTQYF.

The V gene is TRBV5-1, the J gene TRBJ1-1; D remains unclear. This CDR3 contains 13 residues. V lost 3 bases and J 0 bases, leaving 6 bases between the germline ends. CDR1 is SGHRS, CDR2 YFSETQ, per germline. The CDR3 loop is CASSSTMNTEAFF. CDR3 DNA sequence: TGCGCCAGCAGCTCCACTATGAACACTGAAGCTTTCTTT.

This clone was counted a single time. This sequence joins TRBV7-9 and TRBJ1-1, with TRBD1 identical over 11 bases. This CDR3 has 14 amino acids. The germline V gene has CDR1 SEHNR and CDR2 FQNEAQ (reference sequence). The trim removed 11 bases at V and 2 bases at J, leaving 7 bases unmatched. CDR3 in amino acids: CAGQGAASNTEAFF. DNA of the CDR3: TGTGCCGGACAGGGGGCGGCCTCCAACACTGAAGCTTTCTTT.

This chain links TRBV29-1 with TRBJ2-7; 8 bases map to TRBD1. This CDR3 contains 12 residues. V dropped 7 bases and J dropped 6; count of bases not matched to a gene: 8. The germline V gene encodes CDR1 SQVTM and CDR2 ANQGSEA. Written as DNA, the CDR3 is TGCAGCGCCCGGACAGGGATTGGCGAGCAGTACTTC. Translating it yields CSARTGIGEQYF.

This clone was picked up a small number of times. V gene TRBV27 combines with J gene TRBJ1-2, with 9 bases aligning to TRBD1. V lost 8 bases, J lost 8 bases, and 12 bases stayed unmatched. The CDR3 is 14 amino acids. Looked up from germline, CDR1 is MNHEY and CDR2 is SMNVEV (reference sequence). CDR3 in amino acids: CASSPGQGRLGYTF. In DNA, the CDR3 is TGTGCCAGCTCCCCGGGACAGGGAAGATTAGGCTACACCTTC.

The chain links TRBV5-1 to TRBJ1-3; 7 bases align to TRBD1. V dropped 4 bases and J dropped 5; count of bases not matched to a gene: 9. The CDR3 contains 15 residues. Germline V CDR1 and CDR2: SGHRS, YFSETQ. CDR3 nucleotides: TGCGCCAGCAGCATAGGACAGGAGAGAAGAAACACCATATATTTT. The encoded protein is CASSIGQERRNTIYF.

The rearrangement joins TRBV19 to TRBJ1-5; D possibly corresponds to TRBD1 (5 bases). Trimming cost V 2 bases and J 3 bases, with 11 bases left between them. Germline loops: CDR1 LNHDA, CDR2 SQIVND (reference sequence). This CDR3 has 15 amino acids. CDR3 amino acids: CASSIIQGNNQPQHF. DNA for the CDR3: TGTGCCAGTAGTATAATTCAGGGCAACAATCAGCCCCAGCATTTT.

The V and J genes are TRBV5-1 and TRBJ1-3, with 10 bases that match TRBD1. Looked up from germline, CDR1 is SGHRS and CDR2 is YFSETQ. The CDR3 is 16 residues long. J lost 4 bases, V lost 0 bases, and 4 bases had no gene match. In DNA form, the CDR3 reads TGCGCCAGCAGCTTGGGGGGGACAGGGGTCGGAAACACCATATATTTT. It yields the protein CASSLGGTGVGNTIYF.